This passage covers 8 T cell receptor beta chains from one sample sequenced in a study of blood T cell repertoires in COVID-19. Repertoires were generated with immunoSEQ multiplex PCR, while TCRdb's copy carries only in-frame clones and drops some. The sample yields 130,000 or so clones, roughly 90% seen once. Sequencing was done on a sample of peripheral blood. These receptors all come from a man aged 55 to 70 with COVID-19, enrolled during active disease.

This clone occurred a few times. The chain recombines TRBV11-2 with TRBJ1-1; D not resolved. The CDR3 is made up of 12 amino acids. Germline V CDR1 and CDR2: SGHAT, FQNNGV. V lost 5 bases and J 8 bases, leaving 12 bases between the germline ends. Here the CDR3 DNA reads TGTGCCAGCAGCCCTGTCCCGCGCGAAGCTTTCTTT. It codes for CASSPVPREAFF.

The chain employs TRBV7-9 and TRBJ1-6; tentatively, D is TRBD1 (5 bases). Between the trimmed V and J ends, which lost 10 bases and 7 bases, there was a span of 20 bases. The CDR3 runs to 15 residues. Germline CDR1 is SEHNR and CDR2 is FQNEAQ (reference sequence). The CDR3 DNA is TGTGCCACCCCGACAGATATAAAGTTCAATTCACCCCTCCACTTT. Its translation: CATPTDIKFNSPLHF.

The genes are TRBV27 and TRBJ2-7; D may be TRBD1 (5 bases). Per germline, CDR1 MNHEY and CDR2 SMNVEV (reference sequence). CDR3 length equals 15 residues. V was trimmed by 6 bases and J by 3 bases, leaving 18 bases between them. CDR3 bases: TGTGCCAGCAGCTTGGACACAGCACCTAGCTACGAGCAGTACTTC. This gives the protein CASSLDTAPSYEQYF.

The V call is TRBV7-2, the J call TRBJ2-4; perhaps TRBD2 as D (5 bases). The CDR3 loop spans 14 amino acids. Between the trimmed V and J ends, which lost 5 bases and 7 bases, there was a span of 15 bases. Germline V gene lookup returns CDR1 SGHTA and CDR2 FQGNSA. For the CDR3, the DNA is TGTGCCAGCAGCCTCCCCTGGGAGTCGAACATTCAGTACTTC. It is translated as CASSLPWESNIQYF. Looking up the rest from reference TRBV7-2 and TRBJ2-4 gives the full variable domain: GAGVSQSPSNKVTEKGKDVELRCDPISGHTALYWYRQSLGQGLEFLIYFQGNSAPDKSGLPSDRFSAERTGGSVSTLTIQRTQQEDSAVYLCASSLPWESNIQYFGAGTRLSVL.

V gene TRBV3-1 (or the pseudogene TRBV3-2) combines with J gene TRBJ1-5, with 9 bases identical to TRBD1. The CDR3 length is 18 residues. CDR1 and CDR2 (germline): LGHDT, YNNKEL (reference sequence). V shed 0 bases and J 0 bases; nucleotides not matched to a gene: 6. This chain's CDR3 is CASSQEGTGTYSNQPQHF. The CDR3 nucleotides are TGTGCCAGCAGCCAAGAGGGGACAGGGACATATAGCAATCAGCCCCAGCATTTT.

Turning to this clone: A junction end diverges from the germline sequence, so it may reflect a read error. This rearrangement joins TRBV7-9 to TRBJ1-3; TRBD1 agrees at 7 bases. This CDR3 has 12 amino acids. Germline CDR1 is SEHNR and CDR2 is FQNEAQ (reference sequence). The CDR3 bases are TGTGCCAGCAGCTATACCCTAGGACAGGTAGATTTT. This translates into CASSYTLGQVDF.

This clone was recorded only once. The chain has TRBV5-4 and TRBJ1-2; a possible D gene is TRBD1 (6 bases). In germline, CDR1 is SGHNT, CDR2 YYREEE (reference sequence). The V end lost 2 bases, the J end lost 8 bases, and 16 bases lay between the germline ends. The length of the CDR3 is 14 residues. The CDR3, as DNA: TGTGCCAGCAGCTTAGGACAGCCCCGTGGAGGCTACACCTTC. Amino acid sequence: CASSLGQPRGGYTF.

This rearrangement joins TRBV7-2 to TRBJ1-4; TRBD1 is a possible D gene (5 bases). V was shortened by 4 bases and J by 6 bases, with 21 bases between the two germline ends. The CDR3 extends over 17 amino acids. Germline V lookup: CDR1 SGHTA, CDR2 FQGNSA. The CDR3 region is CASSSAAGGALYEKLFF. CDR3 coding DNA: TGTGCCAGCAGCTCCGCGGCAGGAGGGGCGCTGTATGAAAAACTGTTTTTT.